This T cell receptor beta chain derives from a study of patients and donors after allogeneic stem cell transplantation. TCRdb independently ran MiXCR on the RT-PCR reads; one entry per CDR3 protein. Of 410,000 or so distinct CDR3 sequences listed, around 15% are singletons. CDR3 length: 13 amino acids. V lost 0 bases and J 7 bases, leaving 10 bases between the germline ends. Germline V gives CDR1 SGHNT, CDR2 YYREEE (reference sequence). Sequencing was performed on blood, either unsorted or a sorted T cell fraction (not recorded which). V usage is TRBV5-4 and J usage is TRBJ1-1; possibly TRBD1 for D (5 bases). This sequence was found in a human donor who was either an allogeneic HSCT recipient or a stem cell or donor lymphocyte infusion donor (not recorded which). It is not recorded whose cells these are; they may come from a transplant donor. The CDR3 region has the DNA TGTGCCAGCAGCTTGGGGGCCAGGGATGAAGCTTTCTTT. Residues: CASSLGARDEAFF. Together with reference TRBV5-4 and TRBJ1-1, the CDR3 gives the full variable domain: ETGVTQSPTHLIKTRGQQVTLRCSSQSGHNTVSWYQQALGQGPQFIFQYYREEENGRGNFPPRFSGLQFPNYSSELNVNALELDDSALYLCASSLGARDEAFFGQGTRLTVV.